The clone carrying this TCR beta chain has more than one count but fewer than ten. Its specificity is not known. The sample is drawn from a study of CD8+ T cells in alopecia areata. Study-level points and caveats: Lesional scalp, notably in alopecia totalis/universalis, had clonality above that of normal scalp.

Sorted out of PBMCs were CD4+ T cells and CD8+ T cells. Extracted RNA was reverse transcribed into cDNA, the sequencing template. The assay was immunoSEQ multiplex PCR, and TCRdb's table has in-frame clones only and misses some. Seen here are 120,000 to 150,000 clones, roughly 58% observed once, and the top ten hold roughly a third. Per the germline V gene, CDR1 is SEHNR and CDR2 is FQNEAQ (reference sequence). Trimming cost V 2 bases and J 8 bases; bases outside gene matches: 4. The CDR3 has 14 residues. The specimen sequenced was CD8+ T cells sorted from blood. The J gene is TRBJ2-1, the V gene TRBV7-9, with 9 nucleotides matching TRBD1. The source is a human donor in good health. The CDR3 protein is CASSLLGQGYEQFF. CDR3 nucleotides: TGTGCCAGCAGCTTACTGGGACAGGGTTATGAGCAGTTCTTC.